Below, 8 T cell receptor beta chains from the same sample are listed, as sequenced in a study of blood T cell repertoires in COVID-19. Libraries were prepared by immunoSEQ multiplex PCR; TCRdb keeps only in-frame clonotypes and omits some of them. The repertoire holds roughly 570,000 clones, with less than 90% as singletons. Sample: peripheral blood. The origin of the receptors is a woman aged 45-60 years with COVID-19, enrolled during active disease.

V is TRBV30 and J is TRBJ1-4, with 11 bases lining up with TRBD1. This CDR3 region has 13 residues. V was clipped by 5 bases and J by 6 bases; unmatched bases: 2. CDR1 and CDR2 (germline): GTSNPN, SVGIG (reference sequence). CDR3: CAWGQGADEKLFF. The CDR3 DNA reads as TGTGCCTGGGGACAGGGGGCGGATGAAAAACTGTTTTTT.

The chain combines TRBV28 with TRBJ2-6; 8 nucleotides line up with TRBD2. V shed 6 bases, J shed 0 bases, and the junction held 13 bases outside the gene matches. This CDR3 has 19 amino acids. CDR1 MDHEN and CDR2 SYDVKM come from the germline V gene. CDR3 in DNA: TGTGCCAGCAGCCCCCCCCGGGAGGGGTGGGACTCTGGGGCCAACGTCCTGACTTTC. Translating it yields CASSPPREGWDSGANVLTF.

V is TRBV19 and J is TRBJ2-5, with 13 bases aligning to TRBD2. Per germline, CDR1 LNHDA and CDR2 SQIVND (reference sequence). The length of the CDR3 is 16 residues. V was pared by 3 bases and J by 4 bases, with 5 bases of the junction left unmatched. This CDR3 is CASSIGLAGAAETQYF. The CDR3 nucleotides read TGTGCCAGTAGTATCGGACTAGCGGGGGCAGCAGAGACCCAGTACTTC.

This clone was seen just once. The rearrangement links TRBV11-1 to TRBJ1-2; 9 bases are a match to TRBD1. The CDR3 is made up of 13 amino acids. Looked up from germline, CDR1 is SGHAT and CDR2 is FQDESV (reference sequence). The ends lost 5 bases at V and 6 bases at J; junction bases unmatched: 4. The CDR3 DNA reads TGTGCCAGCAGCCAAGGGACAGGGCATGGCTACACCTTC. Protein: CASSQGTGHGYTF.

The chain employs TRBV18 and TRBJ2-7; D possibly corresponds to TRBD2 (6 bases). From germline, CDR1 is KGHSH and CDR2 LQKENI. The CDR3 is 15 amino acids. Deletions cut 3 bases from V and 2 bases from J, with 14 bases between. The CDR3 protein is CASSPGTGAAYEQYF. CDR3 coding DNA: TGTGCCAGCTCACCCGGGACGGGAGCCGCCTACGAGCAGTACTTC.

This rearrangement joins TRBV3-1 (or the pseudogene TRBV3-2) to TRBJ2-3, with 10 bases aligning to TRBD2. V trimming: 0 bases; J trimming: 5 bases; junction bases outside the gene matches: 11. Germline V gene sequence: CDR1 LGHDT, CDR2 YNNKEL (reference sequence). There are 18 residues in the CDR3. This CDR3 reads CASSQDVSTSGPGDTQYF. The CDR3, as DNA: TGTGCCAGCAGCCAAGATGTGTCGACTAGCGGGCCAGGAGATACGCAGTATTTT.

The CDR3 nucleotides are TGCAGTGCTAGTATCGTGGGGGCTGCTTCCTACGAGCAGTACTTC. It translates to CSASIVGAASYEQYF. The chain combines TRBV20-1 with TRBJ2-7; TRBD1 might be the D (6 bases). CDR3 length: 15 residues. CDR1 is DFQATT and CDR2 is SNEGSKA in the germline V gene (reference sequence). Trimming removed 3 bases at V and 1 base at J, with 16 bases between.

V and J are TRBV19 and TRBJ1-6; TRBD1 might be the D (5 bases). Germline CDR1 and CDR2: LNHDA and SQIVND (reference sequence). V was trimmed by 3 bases and J by 10 bases, leaving 13 bases between them. This CDR3 has 14 amino acids. The DNA of the CDR3 is TGTGCCAGTAGTATCCAGGCAGGGATATCACCCCTCCACTTT. Translating it yields CASSIQAGISPLHF.